Following are 26 T cell receptor beta chains from one sample sequenced in a study of blood T cells in healthy people across ages. A J-beta primer mix and a sample-barcoded 5' primer were used in a second PCR of about 7 to 12 cycles. TCRdb redid the calling of the 5' RACE reads with MiXCR, one entry per CDR3 protein. The repertoire holds approximately 600,000 distinct CDR3 sequences, 58% seen once, with 30% to 40% in the top ten. The sample taken for sequencing was blood. Receptors originate from a man aged 60 to 69 in good health.

The CDR3 protein is CATSGGGLAKNIQYF. In DNA form, the CDR3 reads TGTGCCACCAGTGGGGGGGGACTAGCCAAAAACATTCAGTACTTC. The V call is TRBV24-1, the J call TRBJ2-4, with 7 positions matching TRBD2. Germline-derived CDR1 and CDR2 are KGHDR and SFDVKD. The CDR3 has 15 residues. Germline trimming cut 5 bases from V and 0 bases from J; bases unmatched to any gene: 3.

V gene TRBV5-1 combines with J gene TRBJ1-4; 9 nucleotides match TRBD1. The germline gives CDR1 SGHRS, CDR2 YFSETQ. V lost 4 bases to trimming and J lost 7 bases; unmatched junction nucleotides: 8. There are 15 residues in the CDR3. In DNA form, the CDR3 reads TGCGCCAGCAGCAGGGACAGGGAGAGAGGTGAAAAACTGTTTTTT. It is translated as CASSRDRERGEKLFF.

The gene calls are TRBV6-1 and TRBJ2-4; TRBD2 matches 8 bases. The CDR3 runs to 20 residues. The germline V gene has CDR1 MNHNS and CDR2 SASEGT. The J segment lost 2 bases and the V segment lost 5 bases, leaving 20 bases of the junction unmatched. The CDR3 sequence is CASSPRSMLAGSATKNIQYF. In DNA form, the CDR3 reads TGTGCCAGCAGTCCCCGTTCGATGTTAGCGGGGAGTGCGACCAAAAACATTCAGTACTTC.

On this clonotype: One junction end does not reproduce the germline sequence, and a read error may be involved. This chain uses TRBV20-1 with TRBJ2-7; 10 bases agree with TRBD2. The J call may be incorrect, as the DNA end agrees better with TRBJ2-5. The CDR3 runs to 14 residues. Germline CDR1 is DFQATT and CDR2 is SNEGSKA (reference sequence). CDR3: CSPSGGAVGETQYF. The CDR3 region has the DNA TGCAGTCCTAGCGGGGGCGCGGTGGGAGAGACCCAGTACTTC.

CDR3 sequence: CASSESRGDSYEQYF. For the CDR3, the DNA is TGCGCCAGCAGTGAGTCGCGGGGGGACTCCTACGAGCAGTACTTC. The V gene is TRBV10-1, the J gene TRBJ2-7, with 8 bases that match TRBD2. The V segment lost 0 bases and the J segment 0 bases; nucleotides outside the gene matches: 1. Germline V gene lookup returns CDR1 WNHNN and CDR2 SYGVQD (reference sequence). The CDR3 runs to 15 residues.

The V call is TRBV6-2 or TRBV6-3, the J call TRBJ2-1; the D is unclear. Germline V CDR1 and CDR2: MNHEY, SVGEGT. V lost 6 bases to trimming and J lost 4 bases, with 13 bases between them. The CDR3 has 14 residues. The CDR3: CASRLHYEYNEQFF. CDR3 nucleotide sequence: TGTGCCAGCAGACTCCACTACGAATACAATGAGCAGTTCTTC.

A few counts support this clonotype. The V call is TRBV18, the J call TRBJ1-2, with D maybe TRBD1 (6 bases). The CDR3 totals 13 residues. Germline CDR1 and CDR2: KGHSH and LQKENI. Trimming shortened V by 2 bases and J by 6 bases, and 10 bases separated the two germline ends. CDR3: CASSPAEGDGYTF. CDR3 DNA: TGTGCCAGCTCACCAGCGGAGGGGGATGGCTACACCTTC. The full variable domain, its missing parts supplied by reference TRBV18 and TRBJ1-2, is NAGVMQNPRHLVRRRGQEARLRCSPMKGHSHVYWYRQLPEEGLKFMVYLQKENIIDESGMPKERFSAEFPKEGPSILRIQQVVRGDSAAYFCASSPAEGDGYTFGSGTRLTVV.

This rearrangement joins TRBV7-2 to TRBJ1-2, with D possibly matching TRBD1 (5 bases). CDR3 size: 13 residues. CDR1 is SGHTA and CDR2 is FQGNSA in the germline V gene. V dropped 5 bases and J dropped 3 bases, with 10 bases sitting between them. The CDR3 DNA is TGTGCCAGCAGCCCCTCGGGGGACTATGGCTACACCTTC. This sequence encodes CASSPSGDYGYTF.

This clonotype is a singleton in its sample. The chain couples TRBV7-2 to TRBJ2-3; 11 bases fit TRBD2. CDR3 length: 16 amino acids. Germline assignment: CDR1 SGHTA and CDR2 FQGNSA. The junction had 7 bases not matched to a gene; V was cut back by 5 bases and J by 3 bases. The CDR3, as DNA: TGTGCCAGCAGCCGGGCTAGCGGGGGGCCAACAGATACGCAGTATTTT. This codes for CASSRASGGPTDTQYF.

This clonotype has just a few counts. This chain links TRBV20-1 with TRBJ1-6, with D unresolved. This CDR3 has 16 amino acids. Germline lookup yields CDR1 DFQATT and CDR2 SNEGSKA (reference sequence). Trimming shortened V by 0 bases and J by 1 base, and 10 bases separated the two germline ends. CDR3 sequence reads: CSARDKGRSYNSPLHF. The CDR3 bases are TGCAGTGCTAGAGATAAAGGACGGTCCTATAATTCACCCCTCCACTTT.

The chain recombines TRBV24-1 with TRBJ2-5; 7 bases are a match to TRBD2. CDR3 size: 15 residues. Trimming at V came to 0 bases and at J to 4 bases, leaving 4 bases not matched to a gene. The germline gives CDR1 KGHDR, CDR2 SFDVKD. CDR3 nucleotide sequence: TGTGCCACCAGTGATTTGTCGGGGGGAGGAGAGACCCAGTACTTC. Protein sequence: CATSDLSGGGETQYF.

This clonotype was recorded a few times. V usage is TRBV25-1 and J usage is TRBJ2-6; D is unclear. The V and J ends lost 4 bases and 2 bases respectively, with 3 bases between them. The CDR3 is 13 residues long. CDR1 MGHDK and CDR2 SYGVNS come from the germline V gene. The CDR3 reads CASSVTGANVLTF. The CDR3 DNA sequence: TGTGCCAGCAGTGTTACTGGGGCCAACGTCCTGACTTTC.

This clonotype was observed many times. The rearrangement links TRBV12-3 or TRBV12-4 to TRBJ2-1; perhaps TRBD2 as D (6 bases). The CDR3 extends over 11 amino acids. V was trimmed by 5 bases and J by 10 bases, leaving 9 bases between them. This CDR3 reads CASSPGAEQFF. CDR3 DNA: TGTGCCAGCAGTCCGGGAGCGGAGCAGTTCTTC.

The rearrangement links TRBV21-1 to TRBJ2-3. TRBV21-1 is classified as a pseudogene. The CDR3 is 16 residues long. This CDR3 is CASSNRLGKSTDTQYF. CDR3 nucleotides: TGTGCCAGCAGCAACCGTCTGGGCAAATCCACAGATACGCAGTATTTT.

V and J are TRBV7-2 and TRBJ2-3; TRBD2 is a possible D gene (5 bases). Per germline, CDR1 SGHTA and CDR2 FQGNSA. V was cut by 6 bases and J by 4 bases, with 11 bases left in between. This CDR3 has 13 amino acids. The CDR3 here is CASSPRGADTQYF. The CDR3 bases are TGTGCCAGCAGTCCCCGGGGAGCAGATACGCAGTATTTT.

CDR3 in DNA: TGTGCCAGCAAGAGGGGGATAAGCAATCAGCCCCAGCATTTT. It yields the protein CASKRGISNQPQHF. V usage is TRBV6-1 and J usage is TRBJ1-5, with TRBD1 as a possible D gene (6 bases). Per the germline V gene, CDR1 is MNHNS and CDR2 is SASEGT. V was pared by 7 bases and J by 1 base, with 11 bases between. The CDR3 sequence is 14 residues long.

The rearrangement uses TRBV7-8 and TRBJ2-4, with TRBD1 matching over 8 bases. TRBJ2-7 matches the DNA end more closely, so the J call is doubtful. This CDR3 is 15 amino acids long. The germline CDR1 and CDR2 sequences are SGHVS and FQNEAQ. The CDR3 sequence: CASSRHGQGSYEQYF. The CDR3 DNA is TGTGCCAGCAGCCGTCATGGACAGGGCTCCTACGAGCAGTACTTC.

This chain connects TRBV29-1 to TRBJ1-1, with D maybe TRBD1 (5 bases). Germline V lookup: CDR1 SQVTM, CDR2 ANQGSEA. Between the trimmed V and J ends, which lost 6 bases and 11 bases, there was a span of 13 bases. This CDR3 is built from 10 residues. The CDR3 sequence is CSVRAGRAFF. The CDR3, as DNA: TGCAGCGTCAGGGCAGGGCGGGCTTTCTTT.

V and J are TRBV29-1 and TRBJ2-3, with D possibly TRBD2 on 7 matching bases. The ends were cut back, 1 base at V and 5 bases at J, with 13 bases in the middle. This CDR3 comprises 14 residues. Germline V gene data show CDR1 as SQVTM and CDR2 as ANQGSEA. The CDR3 reads CSVEGGGAQDTQYF. CDR3 DNA sequence: TGCAGCGTTGAAGGTGGGGGGGCACAAGATACGCAGTATTTT.

This clonotype was detected a few times. The chain carries TRBV11-2 and TRBJ2-7; 10 bases align to TRBD2. CDR3 size: 16 residues. Per the germline V gene, CDR1 is SGHAT and CDR2 is FQNNGV. V dropped 5 bases and J dropped 7; count of bases not matched to a gene: 14. The CDR3 loop is CASSLFRTSGVNEQYF. CDR3 bases: TGTGCCAGCAGCCTTTTCAGGACTAGCGGCGTCAATGAGCAGTACTTC.

The gene calls are TRBV5-1 and TRBJ1-1; tentative D call: TRBD1 (5 bases). This CDR3 region has 15 residues. CDR1 and CDR2 from the germline V gene are SGHRS and YFSETQ. The ends were cut back, 6 bases at V and 6 bases at J, with 21 bases in the middle. CDR3 in DNA: TGCGCCAGCACCGTGGGGCGATTCCCGAGTTCTGAAGCTTTCTTT. Amino acids: CASTVGRFPSSEAFF.

This clonotype has a handful of counts. The chain is built from TRBV2 and TRBJ2-1, with 8 bases fitting TRBD2. V gave up 7 bases and J gave up 6 bases; unmatched junction bases: 14. Germline-derived CDR1 and CDR2 are SNHLY and FYNNEI. CDR3 length: 16 amino acids. CDR3 in DNA: TGTGCCAGCACCCCTACCCCTGCCGGGAGGGGCAATGAGCAGTTCTTC. As protein: CASTPTPAGRGNEQFF. The full variable domain, its missing parts supplied by reference TRBV2 and TRBJ2-1, is EPEVTQTPSHQVTQMGQEVILRCVPISNHLYFYWYRQILGQKVEFLVSFYNNEISEKSEIFDDQFSVERPDGSNFTLKIRSTKLEDSAMYFCASTPTPAGRGNEQFFGPGTRLTVL.

This clonotype was observed a handful of times. This sequence joins TRBV7-7 and TRBJ2-5; TRBD1 matches at 9 bases. The V segment lost 7 bases and the J segment 2 bases; nucleotides outside the gene matches: 5. The germline V gene encodes CDR1 SSHAT and CDR2 FNYEAQ (reference sequence). This CDR3 comprises 14 residues. CDR3 region: CASTRQGGQETQYF. CDR3 in DNA: TGTGCCAGCACCCGACAGGGGGGTCAAGAGACCCAGTACTTC.

The chain links TRBV21-1 to TRBJ2-7; TRBD2 reflects the table's D call only, with no check against the DNA. The J call is doubtful: the DNA matches TRBJ2-5 better. TRBV21-1 is a pseudogene. The CDR3 runs 14 residues. CDR3 bases: TGTGCCAGCAGCAAAGAGGGGAGGTTGGCGACCCAGTACTTC. It yields the protein CASSKEGRLATQYF.

This chain connects TRBV24-1 to TRBJ2-1; D tentatively fits TRBD1 or TRBD2 (6 bases each). The ends were cut back, 4 bases at V and 9 bases at J, with 12 bases in the middle. The CDR3 length is 13 residues. The V gene's germline CDR1 is KGHDR and CDR2 SFDVKD. The CDR3 here is CATSDQGGTEQFF. CDR3 DNA: TGTGCCACCAGTGACCAAGGGGGGACTGAGCAGTTCTTC.

The chain has TRBV20-1 and TRBJ2-2; 8 bases align to TRBD1. The V and J ends lost 0 bases and 0 bases, in that order; junction bases with no gene match: 3. This CDR3 region has 16 residues. CDR1 and CDR2 (germline): DFQATT, SNEGSKA (reference sequence). CDR3 sequence (DNA): TGCAGTGCTAGAGATCCCAGGGGGCCGAACACCGGGGAGCTGTTTTTT. As protein: CSARDPRGPNTGELFF.